This TCR beta chain was sequenced during a study of metastatic and nonmetastatic thyroid tumors. Study results and limitations: Significantly greater TCR beta diversity was reportedly found in malignant thyroid tumors than in benign nodules (in blood and tumor).

Thyroid surgery took place with no prior treatment in any patient. TCRdb re-called clones via MiXCR from the PCR reads. The repertoire consists of about 43,000 clones, with 20% to 25% occurring once and the leading ten covering approximately 14%. Looked up from germline, CDR1 is SNHLY and CDR2 is FYNNEI. V was trimmed by 6 bases and J by 4 bases, leaving 9 bases between them. The CDR3 has 13 amino acids. The sample holds a few counts of this clone. Antigen: not known. The source is a female donor with papillary thyroid cancer or a benign thyroid nodule (not recorded which). Some clones in this sample may be carry-over from other donors' samples. This rearrangement joins TRBV2 to TRBJ1-4; D uncertain. What was sequenced was tumor tissue. As DNA, the CDR3 is TGTGCCAGCAGGCAGGATTATAATGAAAAACTGTTTTTT. Amino acid sequence: CASRQDYNEKLFF.